This is a list of T cell receptor beta chains from one sample in a study of T-cell memory formation after mild COVID-19. TCRdb ran MiXCR on the 5' RACE reads and lists one entry per CDR3 protein. There are fewer than 400,000 distinct CDR3 sequences in the sample; over 10% occur only once, and about 21% lies in the top ten. The specimen was PBMCs or a T cell subset sorted from them (not recorded which). The receptors originated from a man aged 18 to 30 who had mild COVID-19 (a few samples of this study predate the infection). Cell type and time point are not known. Each CDR3 is given without its conserved first and last residue. The order of the fields is V gene, CDR3 protein.

>TRBV5-4
ASSLAGTGTGETQY
>TRBV6-1
ASSEATQGNEQY
>TRBV6-6
ASRPARGRETQY
>TRBV4-3
ASSQEERTRQF
>TRBV9
ASTRWGRADTQY
>TRBV5-1
ASSLAVGSTDTQY
>TRBV6-2/TRBV6-3
ASTTSGDYNEQF
>TRBV5-1
APPGELF
>TRBV7-2
ASSLAGRTQETQY
>TRBV2
ASSAPGFLSNQPQH
>TRBV4-1
ASSQRVIRGWETQY
>TRBV29-1
SAGRVEGTEAF
>TRBV12-3/TRBV12-4
ASSVQTEPHEQY
>TRBV19
ASSLGGPPPGFVNQPQH
>TRBV4-3
ASSQGQSSYNSPLH
>TRBV2
ASRRDSLLRPLH
>TRBV12-3/TRBV12-4
ASSPRGLSYNEQF
>TRBV9
ASSVSGGPDTQY
>TRBV5-1
ASSLLGGTETQY
>TRBV9
ASSPAAGLQETQY
>TRBV9
ASSDSGVQETQY
>TRBV20-1
SARPPGLEASDTQY
>TRBV10-3
AISDSGMGTEAF
>TRBV29-1
SVEDGAGWETQY
>TRBV2
ASILGPSWNSPLH
>TRBV24-1
ATREDGNQPQH
>TRBV19
ASSPRDRDYGYT
>TRBV19
ASSSGGAPNEQY
>TRBV7-9
ASKSRDSPNNSPLH
>TRBV12-3/TRBV12-4
ASSRGAGGYNEQF
>TRBV29-1
RPGAYEQY
>TRBV12-3/TRBV12-4
ASSNRAWNEQY
>TRBV7-9
ASSSREGSPLH
>TRBV29-1
SVEGTGLGTEAF
>TRBV5-1
ASSMSSGAINTGELF
>TRBV7-3
ASSGLAGGRDTQY
>TRBV20-1
SARDPSSYNSPLH
>TRBV7-8
ASSPSRGVNTEAF
>TRBV5-1
ASSLLTGGSYEQY
>TRBV29-1
SVEAAPYEQY
>TRBV30
AWSVLQYTEAF
>TRBV20-1
SARFGQAYNEQF
>TRBV6-5
ASSKIGTGASAEQY
>TRBV21-1
ASSSKGTNMNTEAF
>TRBV7-2
ASSADVAGEQF
>TRBV7-6
ASSLGSSTRGVSSYNEQF
>TRBV6-2/TRBV6-3
ASSPDRGYDYYGYT
>TRBV7-2
ASSLKGGNT
>TRBV5-5
ASSSGLLGETQY
>TRBV6-6
ASTFRGGAGELF
>TRBV5-1
ASSSPPGGYT
>TRBV6-2/TRBV6-3
ASSYGLSTDTQY
>TRBV20-1
SAREDREEGYT
>TRBV12-3/TRBV12-4
ASSLVAGGAEQF
>TRBV4-3
ASSQAQTRGGYGYT
>TRBV5-1
ASSLTPGTQY
>TRBV5-1
ASSLADLASPTDTQY
>TRBV12-3/TRBV12-4
ASRLAGGQETQY
>TRBV10-3
AISEPGKTGANVLT